This entry features one T cell receptor beta chain sequence. Per germline, CDR1 MDHEN and CDR2 SYDVKM. V lost 0 bases to trimming and J lost 0 bases; unmatched junction nucleotides: 2. This CDR3 has 16 residues. The record originates from a study of blood T cell repertoires in COVID-19. Turning to the study itself: Material from acute and convalescent COVID-19 was sourced from the United States, Italy and Spain.

Authors' data handling: How many nucleated cells were present was estimated from reference gene primer amplification. This table comes from immunoSEQ multiplex PCR, and its TCRdb copy is limited to in-frame clones, with some not included. V and J calls plus clone size are reproduced from that table; the DNA served to infer D and trimming. The sample carries about 60,000 clones, just over 85% recorded once. The source material was peripheral blood. V is TRBV28 and J is TRBJ1-3, with TRBD1 identical over 7 bases. The sequence was obtained from a man in his 60s with acute or convalescent COVID-19. The CDR3 DNA reads as TGTGCCAGCAGTTTATGGACAGGGTCCTCTGGAAACACCATATATTTT. This encodes CASSLWTGSSGNTIYF. The variable domain in full, with the rest retrieved from reference TRBV28 and TRBJ1-3, is DVKVTQSSRYLVKRTGEKVFLECVQDMDHENMFWYRQDPGLGLRLIYFSYDVKMKEKGDIPEGYSVSREKKERFSLILESASTNQTSMYLCASSLWTGSSGNTIYFGEGSWLTVV.